Following are 16 T cell receptor beta chains from one sample sequenced in a study of shared clonotypes between healthy human individuals. Naive CD8 cells comprised CD45RO-negative, CCR7-positively selected cells, excluding terminally differentiated effector memory CD45RA+ cells. Using immunoSEQ multiplex PCR, the repertoire was profiled, and TCRdb retains in-frame clones only, with some absent. The table lists roughly 890,000 clones, 80% to 95% of them singletons, with less than 25% in the top ten. The sequenced sample consisted of naive CD8+ T cells sorted from blood. All receptors come from a man aged 25-45 years in good health.

The V gene is TRBV6-5, the J gene TRBJ2-1; TRBD2 aligns across 8 bases. The CDR3 covers 15 residues. The germline CDR1 and CDR2 sequences are MNHEY and SVGAGI. The ends lost 8 bases at V and 4 bases at J; junction bases unmatched: 10. The CDR3 region has the DNA TGTGCCAGCGCAGAAAGGACTAGCTATTACAATGAGCAGTTCTTC. This translates into CASAERTSYYNEQFF.

The V and J genes are TRBV18 and TRBJ2-1; 8 bases align to TRBD2. Trimming removed 3 bases from V and 0 bases from J; junction bases left unmatched: 4. Germline V CDR1 and CDR2: KGHSH, LQKENI. This CDR3 has 16 amino acids. The CDR3 protein is CASSPVAGSSYNEQFF. In nucleotides, the CDR3 is TGTGCCAGCTCACCTGTAGCGGGAAGCTCCTACAATGAGCAGTTCTTC.

J is TRBJ2-3 and V is TRBV9, with 8 bases fitting TRBD2. Germline V CDR1 and CDR2: SGDLS, YYNGEE. The CDR3 contains 17 residues. V shed 3 bases, J shed 8 bases, and the junction held 17 bases outside the gene matches. The CDR3 spells CASSAGTQWGTSGTQYF. The CDR3 nucleotides read TGTGCCAGCAGCGCCGGGACACAGTGGGGGACTAGTGGTACGCAGTATTTT.

This chain connects TRBV4-3 to TRBJ2-7; TRBD2 might be the D (6 bases). With 0 bases removed from V and 3 bases from J, the gap between germline ends came to 15 bases. Germline V CDR1 and CDR2: LGHNA, YSLEER. This CDR3 region has 16 residues. This CDR3 is CASSQDWRDGDYEQYF. The CDR3 DNA follows: TGCGCCAGCAGCCAAGATTGGCGGGATGGAGACTACGAGCAGTACTTC.

The chain couples TRBV15 to TRBJ2-3; no definite D call. The CDR3 is made up of 14 amino acids. V was trimmed by 1 base and J by 2 bases, leaving 7 bases between them. Germline CDR1 reads LNHNV; CDR2 reads YYDKDF (reference sequence). The CDR3 spells CATSRGSDTDTQYF. The CDR3 DNA reads TGTGCCACCAGCAGAGGGTCAGACACAGATACGCAGTATTTT.

This clone has a single count. The chain recombines TRBV18 with TRBJ2-7; 12 nucleotides match TRBD2. CDR1 is KGHSH and CDR2 is LQKENI in the germline V gene. This CDR3 contains 17 residues. V dropped 0 bases and J dropped 5; count of bases not matched to a gene: 8. This chain's CDR3 is CASSPPETSGSEDEQYF. The CDR3 DNA reads TGTGCCAGCTCACCACCGGAGACTAGCGGGAGTGAGGACGAGCAGTACTTC.

The CDR3 loop reads CSVEGLSDEQFF. The CDR3, as DNA: TGCAGCGTTGAAGGACTCAGCGATGAGCAGTTCTTC. The chain links TRBV29-1 to TRBJ2-1; no clear D gene. Per the germline V gene, CDR1 is SQVTM and CDR2 is ANQGSEA. The CDR3 covers 12 residues. The ends were cut back, 1 base at V and 8 bases at J, with 9 bases in the middle.

The chain recombines TRBV28 with TRBJ1-5; 7 bases match TRBD1. V shed 5 bases and J 3 bases; nucleotides not matched to a gene: 16. CDR3 length: 18 residues. CDR1 and CDR2 (germline): MDHEN, SYDVKM. The CDR3 DNA reads as TGTGCCAGCAGTCCTCAAGACTACAGGGGCCCCTACAATCAGCCCCAGCATTTT. Amino acids: CASSPQDYRGPYNQPQHF.

This CDR3 reads CASSLAGDIYTQYF. The CDR3 coding sequence is TGTGCCAGCAGCTTGGCGGGAGACATCTATACGCAGTATTTT. The chain has TRBV5-4 and TRBJ2-3; TRBD2 might be the D (6 bases). The V end was cut by 0 bases, the J end by 7 bases, with 12 bases between. The CDR3 runs to 14 residues. The germline CDR1 and CDR2 sequences are SGHNT and YYREEE (reference sequence).

The CDR3 here is CASSTSDLAVAGATYEQYF. The DNA of the CDR3 is TGTGCCAGCAGTACAAGCGACCTAGCAGTGGCGGGGGCCACCTACGAGCAGTACTTC. This chain connects TRBV28 to TRBJ2-7; D possibly corresponds to TRBD2 (7 bases). V dropped 5 bases and J dropped 2 bases, with 28 bases sitting between them. The CDR3 runs 19 residues. CDR1 is MDHEN, CDR2 SYDVKM, per germline. Looking up the rest from reference TRBV28 and TRBJ2-7 gives the full variable domain: DVKVTQSSRYLVKRTGEKVFLECVQDMDHENMFWYRQDPGLGLRLIYFSYDVKMKEKGDIPEGYSVSREKKERFSLILESASTNQTSMYLCASSTSDLAVAGATYEQYFGPGTRLTVT.

As to this clone: This may stem from a read error, because a much larger clone lies one nucleotide away. The chain combines TRBV7-9 with TRBJ1-1; the D gene is possibly TRBD1 (5 bases). Germline assignment: CDR1 SEHNR and CDR2 FQNEAQ (reference sequence). The CDR3 sequence is 14 residues long. The V gene lost 1 base and the J gene lost 3 bases, with 9 bases spanning the gap. The CDR3 region is CASSLGQGYTEAFF. The CDR3 nucleotides are TGTGCCAGCAGCTTAGGGCAGGGTTACACTGAAGCTTTCTTT.

The chain combines TRBV25-1 with TRBJ1-1; D unclear. The CDR3 has 14 residues. Germline V lookup: CDR1 MGHDK, CDR2 SYGVNS. Trimming stripped 7 bases from V and 4 bases from J, with 16 bases between. The CDR3 is CASTTWSPGTEAFF. The CDR3 DNA follows: TGTGCCAGCACCACCTGGTCCCCGGGCACTGAAGCTTTCTTT.

A remark on this clone: In the same sample, other DNA sequences code for this CDR3. J is TRBJ2-3 and V is TRBV18; no definite D call. In germline, CDR1 is KGHSH, CDR2 LQKENI. The CDR3 loop spans 12 amino acids. Between the trimmed V and J ends, which lost 0 bases and 6 bases, there was a span of 4 bases. The CDR3 DNA sequence: TGTGCCAGCTCACCACCAGGCGATACGCAGTATTTT. Translated, it gives CASSPPGDTQYF.

The chain has TRBV14 and TRBJ2-2; 11 bases agree with TRBD1. From germline, CDR1 is SGHDN and CDR2 FVKESK. There are 16 residues in the CDR3. J lost 7 bases, V lost 2 bases, and 6 bases had no gene match. The CDR3 loop reads CASSQRDRGYNGELFF. For the CDR3, the DNA is TGTGCCAGCAGCCAACGGGACAGGGGGTATAACGGGGAGCTGTTTTTT.

The gene calls are TRBV7-8 and TRBJ2-7; possibly TRBD1 for D (5 bases). Trimming left V 5 bases short and J 2 bases short, with 19 bases between. Germline CDR1 and CDR2: SGHVS and FQNEAQ. The CDR3 sequence is 16 residues long. The CDR3 DNA sequence: TGTGCCAGCAGCCTCCCGGGCAGGGAAGTGACCTACGAGCAGTACTTC. Amino acid sequence: CASSLPGREVTYEQYF.

The chain is built from TRBV19 and TRBJ1-4; 10 bases align to TRBD1. V shed 6 bases, J shed 6 bases, and the junction held 10 bases outside the gene matches. CDR1 LNHDA and CDR2 SQIVND come from the germline V gene (reference sequence). The CDR3 has 16 amino acids. In DNA form, the CDR3 reads TGTGCCAGTAGCCTTGACAGGGGGCAGATAGATGAAAAACTGTTTTTT. This encodes CASSLDRGQIDEKLFF.